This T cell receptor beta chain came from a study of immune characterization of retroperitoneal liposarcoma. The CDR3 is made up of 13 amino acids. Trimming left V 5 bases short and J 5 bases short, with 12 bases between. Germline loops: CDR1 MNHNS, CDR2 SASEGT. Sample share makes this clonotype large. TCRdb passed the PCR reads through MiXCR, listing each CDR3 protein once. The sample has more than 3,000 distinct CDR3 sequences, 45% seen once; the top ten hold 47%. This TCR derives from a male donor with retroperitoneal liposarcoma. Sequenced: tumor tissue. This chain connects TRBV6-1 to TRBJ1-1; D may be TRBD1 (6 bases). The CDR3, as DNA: TGTGCCAGCAGTCAAGGGGGTTGGACTGAAGCTTTCTTT. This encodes CASSQGGWTEAFF.